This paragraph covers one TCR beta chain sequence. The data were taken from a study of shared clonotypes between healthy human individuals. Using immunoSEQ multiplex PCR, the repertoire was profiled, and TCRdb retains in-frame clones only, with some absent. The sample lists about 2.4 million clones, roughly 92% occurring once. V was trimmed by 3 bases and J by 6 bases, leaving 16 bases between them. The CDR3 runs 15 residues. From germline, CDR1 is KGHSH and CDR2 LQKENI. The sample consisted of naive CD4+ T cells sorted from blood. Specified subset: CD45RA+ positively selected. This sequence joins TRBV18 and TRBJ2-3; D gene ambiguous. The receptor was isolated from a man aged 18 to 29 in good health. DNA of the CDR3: TGTGCCAGCTCACCTACGGGCCTTCACGGGGATACGCAGTATTTT. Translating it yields CASSPTGLHGDTQYF.